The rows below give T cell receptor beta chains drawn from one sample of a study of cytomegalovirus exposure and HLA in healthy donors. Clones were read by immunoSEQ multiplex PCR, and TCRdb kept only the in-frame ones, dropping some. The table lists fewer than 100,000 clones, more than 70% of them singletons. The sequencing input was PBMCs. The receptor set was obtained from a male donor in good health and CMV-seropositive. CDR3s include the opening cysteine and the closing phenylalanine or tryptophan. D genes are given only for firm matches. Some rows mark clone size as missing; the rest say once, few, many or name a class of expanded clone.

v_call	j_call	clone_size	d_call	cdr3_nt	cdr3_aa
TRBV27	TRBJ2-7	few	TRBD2	TGTGCCAGCAGTTTACTGGCTAGCGGCTCCTACGAGCAGTACTTC	CASSLLASGSYEQYF
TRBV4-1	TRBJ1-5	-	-	TGCGCCAGCAGCCAACAGGTTGGATCCAATCAGCCCCAGCATTTT	CASSQQVGSNQPQHF
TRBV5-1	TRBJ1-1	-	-	TGCGCCAGCAGCTTGGTTCAGGGGCAAGACACTGAAGCTTTCTTT	CASSLVQGQDTEAFF
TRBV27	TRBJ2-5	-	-	TGTGCCAGCAGTCAGAATGGAGAGACCCAGTACTTC	CASSQNGETQYF
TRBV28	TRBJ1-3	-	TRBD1	TGTGCCACCACTGGACAGGGAGGAAACACCATATATTTT	CATTGQGGNTIYF
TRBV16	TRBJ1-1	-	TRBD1	TGTGCCAGCAGCCAACAGGGGGGGAACACTGAAGCTTTCTTT	CASSQQGGNTEAFF
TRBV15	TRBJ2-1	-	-	TGTGCCACCAGCAGAGTCAGCAATGAGCAGTTCTTC	CATSRVSNEQFF
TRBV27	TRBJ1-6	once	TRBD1	TGTGCCAGCAGTTTGGTTAGACAGGGTGGCTCACCCCTTCACTTT	CASSLVRQGGSPLHF
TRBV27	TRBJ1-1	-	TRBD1	TGTGCCAGCAGCCAGACAGGGGGGGGGACTGAAGCTTTCTTT	CASSQTGGGTEAFF
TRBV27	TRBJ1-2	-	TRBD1	TGTGCCAGCAGACAGTCCAGGGACAGCATTTTCTATGGCTACACCTTC	CASRQSRDSIFYGYTF
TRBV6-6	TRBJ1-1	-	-	TGTGCCAGCAGTTACTCGTTGATACGGAGGAACACTGAAGCTTTCTTT	CASSYSLIRRNTEAFF
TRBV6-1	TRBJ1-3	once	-	TGTGCCAGCAGTGAAAATCACGTGAGCTCTGGAAACACCATATATTTT	CASSENHVSSGNTIYF
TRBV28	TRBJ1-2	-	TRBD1	TGTGCCAGCAGTTTAGGAACAGGGGACTATGGCTACACCTTC	CASSLGTGDYGYTF
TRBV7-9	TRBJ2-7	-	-	TGTGCCAGCAGCTTAGAAGTGACAGCTCCGAACTACGAGCAGTACTTC	CASSLEVTAPNYEQYF
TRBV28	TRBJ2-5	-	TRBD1	TGTGCCACCGGACAGGGACCCGAGACCCAGTACTTC	CATGQGPETQYF
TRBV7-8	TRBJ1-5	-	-	TGTGCCAGCAGCCCGCTCCCCACAGGGCTCACCAATCAGCCCCAGCATTTT	CASSPLPTGLTNQPQHF